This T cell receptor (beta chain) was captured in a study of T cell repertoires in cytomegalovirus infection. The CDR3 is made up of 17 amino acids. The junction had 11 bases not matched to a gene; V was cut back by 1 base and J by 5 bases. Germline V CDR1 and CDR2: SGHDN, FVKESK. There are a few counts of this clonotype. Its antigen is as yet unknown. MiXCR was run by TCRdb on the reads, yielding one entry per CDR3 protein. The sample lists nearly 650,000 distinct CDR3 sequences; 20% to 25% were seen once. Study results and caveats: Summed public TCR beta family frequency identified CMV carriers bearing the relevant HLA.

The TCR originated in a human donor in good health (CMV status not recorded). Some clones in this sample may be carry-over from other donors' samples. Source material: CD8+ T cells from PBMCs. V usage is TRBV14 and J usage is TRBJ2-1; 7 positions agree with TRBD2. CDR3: CASSQGTRASGHNEQFF. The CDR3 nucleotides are TGTGCCAGCAGCCAAGGGACGAGGGCTAGCGGCCACAATGAGCAGTTCTTC.